This T cell receptor beta chain was found in a study of blood T cells in healthy people across ages. Through a sample-barcoded 5' primer and a J-beta primer mix, a second PCR was run for roughly 6 to 11 cycles. One entry per CDR3 protein results from TCRdb running MiXCR on the 5' RACE reads. In the table there are hundreds of thousands of distinct CDR3 sequences, approximately 50% of which are singletons. The CDR3 loop spans 22 amino acids. There were at least 5.5 micrograms of total RNA extracted from every sample. The receptor comes from a woman aged 55-69 years in good health. This chain connects TRBV21-1 to TRBJ2-6; the table gives TRBD1 as D, unverified against the DNA. TRBV21-1 is a pseudogene segment. The source material was blood. The CDR3 protein is CASGPPSDRKIHLYSGANVLTF. The CDR3, as DNA: TGTGCCAGCGGCCCCCCGTCGGACAGGAAGATCCACCTTTACTCTGGGGCCAACGTCCTGACTTTC.